This paragraph reports one T cell receptor beta chain. The antigen is undetermined. This CDR3 spans 13 amino acids. CDR1 is SGHRS and CDR2 is YFSETQ in the germline V gene. The V end was cut by 0 bases, the J end by 8 bases, with 8 bases between. This record belongs to a study of cytomegalovirus exposure and HLA in healthy donors. The study, taken as a whole, reports: Altogether, some 170 TCR beta chains were recorded as cytomegalovirus-associated.

The table came from immunoSEQ multiplex PCR; TCRdb's copy has only in-frame clones and leaves some out. Among under 150,000 clones listed, 90% to 95% were seen once. The chain combines TRBV5-1 with TRBJ1-4; D remains unclear. Sequencing was carried out using PBMCs. This TCR derives from a man aged 18-30 years in good health and CMV-seronegative. CDR3 region: CASSLGMEEKLFF. DNA of the CDR3: TGCGCCAGCAGCTTGGGTATGGAGGAAAAACTGTTTTTT.